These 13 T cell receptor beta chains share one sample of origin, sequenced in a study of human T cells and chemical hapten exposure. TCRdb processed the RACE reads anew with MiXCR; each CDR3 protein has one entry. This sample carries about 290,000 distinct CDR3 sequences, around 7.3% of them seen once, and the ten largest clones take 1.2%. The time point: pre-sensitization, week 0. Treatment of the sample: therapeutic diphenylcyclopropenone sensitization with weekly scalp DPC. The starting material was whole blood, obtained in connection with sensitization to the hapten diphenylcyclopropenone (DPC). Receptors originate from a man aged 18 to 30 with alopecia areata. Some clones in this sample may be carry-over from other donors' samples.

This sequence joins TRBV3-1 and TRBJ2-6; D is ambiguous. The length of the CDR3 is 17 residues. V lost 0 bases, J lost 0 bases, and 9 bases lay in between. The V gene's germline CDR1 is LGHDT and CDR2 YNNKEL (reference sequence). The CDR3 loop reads CASSQDFWLSGANVLTF. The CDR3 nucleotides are TGTGCCAGCAGCCAAGATTTTTGGCTCTCTGGGGCCAACGTCCTGACTTTC.

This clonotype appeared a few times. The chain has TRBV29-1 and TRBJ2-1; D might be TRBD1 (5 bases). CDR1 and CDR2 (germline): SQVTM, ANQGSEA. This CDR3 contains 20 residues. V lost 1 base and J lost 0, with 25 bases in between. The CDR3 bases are TGCAGCGTTGAAGGGGGCCCAGGGATATCTAATCCGAGCTCCTACAATGAGCAGTTCTTC. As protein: CSVEGGPGISNPSSYNEQFF.

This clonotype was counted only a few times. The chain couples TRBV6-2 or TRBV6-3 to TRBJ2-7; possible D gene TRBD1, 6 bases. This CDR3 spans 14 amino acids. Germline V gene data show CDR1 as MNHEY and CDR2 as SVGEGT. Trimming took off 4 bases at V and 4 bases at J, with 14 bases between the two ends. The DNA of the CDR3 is TGTGCCAGCAGTTTCACCGGACAGTCGTACGAGCAGTACGTC. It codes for CASSFTGQSYEQYV.

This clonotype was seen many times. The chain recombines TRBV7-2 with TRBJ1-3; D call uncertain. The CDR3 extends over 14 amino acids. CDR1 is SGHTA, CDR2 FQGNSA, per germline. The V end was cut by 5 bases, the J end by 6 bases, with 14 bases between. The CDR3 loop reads CASSPGSLVNTIYF. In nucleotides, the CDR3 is TGTGCCAGCAGCCCAGGCTCGTTAGTAAACACCATATATTTT.

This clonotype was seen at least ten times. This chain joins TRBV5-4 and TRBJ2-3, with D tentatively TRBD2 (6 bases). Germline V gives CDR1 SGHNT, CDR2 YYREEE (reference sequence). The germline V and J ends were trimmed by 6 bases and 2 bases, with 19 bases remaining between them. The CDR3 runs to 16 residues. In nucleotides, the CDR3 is TGTGCCAGCACCATAAATAGCGGACTGAACACAGATACGCAGTATTTT. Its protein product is CASTINSGLNTDTQYF.

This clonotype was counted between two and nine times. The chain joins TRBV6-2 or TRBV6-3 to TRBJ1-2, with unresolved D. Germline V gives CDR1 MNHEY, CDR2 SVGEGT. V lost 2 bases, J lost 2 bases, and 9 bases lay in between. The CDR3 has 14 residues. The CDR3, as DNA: TGTGCCAGCAGTTACGGCTTGCTCAACTATGGCTACACCTTC. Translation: CASSYGLLNYGYTF.

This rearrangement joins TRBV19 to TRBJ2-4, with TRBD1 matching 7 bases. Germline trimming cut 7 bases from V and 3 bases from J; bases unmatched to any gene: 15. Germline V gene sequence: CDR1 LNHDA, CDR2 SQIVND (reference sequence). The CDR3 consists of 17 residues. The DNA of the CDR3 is TGTGCCAGTACGAGGGGACAGACCAAAAAGGGCAAAAACATTCAGTACTTC. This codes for CASTRGQTKKGKNIQYF.

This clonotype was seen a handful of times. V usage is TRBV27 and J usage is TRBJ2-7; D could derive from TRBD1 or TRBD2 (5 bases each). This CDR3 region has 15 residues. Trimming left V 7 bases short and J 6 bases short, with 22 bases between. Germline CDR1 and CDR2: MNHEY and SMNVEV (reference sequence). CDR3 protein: CASTPTYGDPTEQYF. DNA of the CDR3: TGTGCCAGCACCCCCACCTATGGGGACCCGACCGAGCAGTACTTC.

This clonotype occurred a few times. The CDR3 reads CASSQGNTDTQYF. DNA for the CDR3: TGCGCCAGCAGCCAAGGGAACACAGATACGCAGTATTTT. This chain joins TRBV4-3 and TRBJ2-3, with D unclear. The CDR3 sequence is 13 residues long. Deletions cut 1 base from V and 2 bases from J, with 4 bases between. Per the germline V gene, CDR1 is LGHNA and CDR2 is YSLEER.

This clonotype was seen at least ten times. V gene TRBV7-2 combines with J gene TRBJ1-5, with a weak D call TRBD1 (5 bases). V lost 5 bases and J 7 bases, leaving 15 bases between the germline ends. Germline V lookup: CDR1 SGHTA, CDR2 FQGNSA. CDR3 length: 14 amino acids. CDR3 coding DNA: TGTGCCAGCAGCCTAAGCGGGGCAAGACAGCCCCAGCATTTT. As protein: CASSLSGARQPQHF. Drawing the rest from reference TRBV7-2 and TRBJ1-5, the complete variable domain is GAGVSQSPSNKVTEKGKDVELRCDPISGHTALYWYRQSLGQGLEFLIYFQGNSAPDKSGLPSDRFSAERTGGSVSTLTIQRTQQEDSAVYLCASSLSGARQPQHFGDGTRLSIL.

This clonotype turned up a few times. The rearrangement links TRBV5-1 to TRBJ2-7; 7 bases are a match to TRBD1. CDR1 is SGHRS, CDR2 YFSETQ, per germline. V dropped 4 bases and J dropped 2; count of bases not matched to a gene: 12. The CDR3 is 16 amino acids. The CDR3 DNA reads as TGCGCCAGCAGCCCCAGGCCTAAGGGGGCTGCCTACGAGCAGTACTTC. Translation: CASSPRPKGAAYEQYF.

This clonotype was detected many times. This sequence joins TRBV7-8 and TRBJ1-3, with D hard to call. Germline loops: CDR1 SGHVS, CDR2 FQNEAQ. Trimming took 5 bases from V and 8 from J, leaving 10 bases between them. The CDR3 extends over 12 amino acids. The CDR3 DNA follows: TGTGCCAGCAGCCCTGCCTTTGACACCATATATTTT. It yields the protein CASSPAFDTIYF.

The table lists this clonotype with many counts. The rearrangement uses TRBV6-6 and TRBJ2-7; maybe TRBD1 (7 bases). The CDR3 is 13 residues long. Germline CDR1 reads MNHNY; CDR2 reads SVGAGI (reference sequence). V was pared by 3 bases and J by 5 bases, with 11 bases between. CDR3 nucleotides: TGTGCCAGCAGTTATGGCAGGGGGGACGAGCAGTACGTC. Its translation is CASSYGRGDEQYV.